These T cell receptor beta chains were read from a single sample in a study of Ad26.COV2.S vaccination and SARS-CoV-2 variants. TCRdb's copy holds only in-frame clones and misses some; the assay was immunoSEQ multiplex PCR. The table lists over 400,000 clones, around 92% of them singletons. The material was peripheral blood, obtained in a trial of Ad26.COV2.S vaccine versus placebo. All receptors derive from a person aged 18 to 59 who received the Ad26.COV2.S COVID-19 vaccine or a placebo. Both conserved end residues are trimmed from each CDR3. Rows give clone size only sometimes, using once, few, many, or a class for an expanded clone.

j_call,v_call,cdr3_length,clone_size,cdr3_aa
TRBJ2-4,TRBV11-2,14,-,ASSSIQGPRKNIQY
TRBJ2-7,TRBV4-1,12,-,ASSQLTGSYEQY
TRBJ2-2,TRBV18,14,-,ASSPPGQGNTGELF
TRBJ2-5,TRBV12-5,13,-,ASGFLQGAQETQY
TRBJ2-3,TRBV7-2,13,-,ASGSPPGGPDTQY
TRBJ2-1,TRBV19,13,once,ASSFRTSGFGEQF
TRBJ2-7,TRBV18,11,-,ASSPGQSYEQY
TRBJ2-1,TRBV6-4,13,-,ASRILAGVHNEQF
TRBJ1-2,TRBV24-1,11,-,ATSDRQGYGYT
TRBJ2-3,TRBV28,19,-,ASSSTSPGLAGGPSSIAQY
TRBJ2-3,TRBV7-2,14,-,ASSFTGTGYTDTQY
TRBJ2-7,TRBV7-8,10,-,ASSRQGREQY